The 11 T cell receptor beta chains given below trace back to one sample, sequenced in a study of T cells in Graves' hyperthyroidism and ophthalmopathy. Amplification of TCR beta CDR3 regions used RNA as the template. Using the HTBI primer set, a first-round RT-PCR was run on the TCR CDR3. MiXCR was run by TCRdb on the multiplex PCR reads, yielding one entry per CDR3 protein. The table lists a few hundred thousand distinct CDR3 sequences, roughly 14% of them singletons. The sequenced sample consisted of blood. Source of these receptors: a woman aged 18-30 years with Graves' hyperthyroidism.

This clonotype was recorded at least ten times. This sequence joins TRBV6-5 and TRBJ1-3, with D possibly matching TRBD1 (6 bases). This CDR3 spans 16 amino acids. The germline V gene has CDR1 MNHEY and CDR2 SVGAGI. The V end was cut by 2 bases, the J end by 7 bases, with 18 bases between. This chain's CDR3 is CASSYAETGNWNTIYF. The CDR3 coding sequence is TGTGCCAGCAGTTACGCCGAAACAGGGAACTGGAACACCATATATTTT.

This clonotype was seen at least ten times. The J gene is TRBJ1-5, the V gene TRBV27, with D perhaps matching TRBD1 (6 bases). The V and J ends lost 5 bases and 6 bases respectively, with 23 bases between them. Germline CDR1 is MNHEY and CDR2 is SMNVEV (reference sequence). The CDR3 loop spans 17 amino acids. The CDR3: CASSPSYLGQLPQPQHF. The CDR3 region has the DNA TGTGCCAGCAGTCCCTCCTATCTCGGACAGTTGCCTCAGCCCCAGCATTTT.

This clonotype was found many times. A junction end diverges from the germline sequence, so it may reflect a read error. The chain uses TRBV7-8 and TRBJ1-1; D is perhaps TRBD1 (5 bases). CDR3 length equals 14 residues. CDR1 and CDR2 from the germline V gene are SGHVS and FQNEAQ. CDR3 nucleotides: TGTGCCAGCAGCATGAGACAGCCGAACGCTGAAGCTTTCTTT. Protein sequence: CASSMRQPNAEAFF.

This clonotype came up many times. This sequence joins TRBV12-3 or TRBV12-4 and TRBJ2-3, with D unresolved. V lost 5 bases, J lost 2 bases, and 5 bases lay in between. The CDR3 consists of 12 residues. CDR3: CASSLLTDTQYF. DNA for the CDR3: TGTGCCAGCAGTCTACTCACAGATACGCAGTATTTT.

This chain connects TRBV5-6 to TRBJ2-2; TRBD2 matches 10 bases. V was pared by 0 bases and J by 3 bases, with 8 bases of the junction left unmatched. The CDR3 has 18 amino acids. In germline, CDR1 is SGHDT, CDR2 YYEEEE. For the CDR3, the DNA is TGTGCCAGCAGCTTGGGGGGGCTAGCGGGAGCTGACACCGGGGAGCTGTTTTTT. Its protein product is CASSLGGLAGADTGELFF.

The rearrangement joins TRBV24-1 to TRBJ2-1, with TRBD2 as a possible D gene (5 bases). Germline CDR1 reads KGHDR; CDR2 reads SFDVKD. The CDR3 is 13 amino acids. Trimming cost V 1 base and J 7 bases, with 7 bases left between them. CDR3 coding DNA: TGTGCCACCAGTGATTTACGGGGTAATGAGCAGTTCTTC. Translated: CATSDLRGNEQFF.

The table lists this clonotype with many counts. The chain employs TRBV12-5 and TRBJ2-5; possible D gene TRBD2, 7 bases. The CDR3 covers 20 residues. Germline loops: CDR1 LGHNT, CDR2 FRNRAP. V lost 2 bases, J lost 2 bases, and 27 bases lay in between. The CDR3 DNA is TGTGCTAGTGGTTTGTCACACCTACGGGGGGCTGTTGGTCCGCAAGAGACCCAGTACTTC. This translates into CASGLSHLRGAVGPQETQYF.

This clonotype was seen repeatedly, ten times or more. The CDR3 is CAWSVKGLAELTYNEQFF. CDR3 in DNA: TGTGCCTGGAGTGTAAAAGGTTTAGCCGAACTTACCTACAATGAGCAGTTCTTC. This rearrangement joins TRBV30 to TRBJ2-1; D not resolved. The CDR3 has 18 amino acids. V was cut by 0 bases and J by 2 bases, with 20 bases left in between. Germline V gene data show CDR1 as GTSNPN and CDR2 as SVGIG (reference sequence).

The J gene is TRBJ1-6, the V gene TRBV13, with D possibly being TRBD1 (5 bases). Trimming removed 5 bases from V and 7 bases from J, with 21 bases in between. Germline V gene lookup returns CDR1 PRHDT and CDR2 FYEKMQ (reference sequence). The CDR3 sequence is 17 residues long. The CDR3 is CASSHPLARDRNSPLHF. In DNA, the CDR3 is TGTGCCAGCAGCCACCCCCTTGCCCGAGACAGAAATTCACCCCTCCACTTT.

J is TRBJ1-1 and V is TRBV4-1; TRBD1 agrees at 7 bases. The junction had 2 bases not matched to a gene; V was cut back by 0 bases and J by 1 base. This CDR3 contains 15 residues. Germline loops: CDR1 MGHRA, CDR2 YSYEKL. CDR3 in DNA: TGCGCCAGCAGCCAAGATGGGACAGCGAACACTGAAGCTTTCTTT. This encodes CASSQDGTANTEAFF.

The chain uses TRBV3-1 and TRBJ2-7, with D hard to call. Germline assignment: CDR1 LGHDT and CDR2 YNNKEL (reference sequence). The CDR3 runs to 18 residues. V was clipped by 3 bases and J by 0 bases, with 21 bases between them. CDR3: CASSQNPPFFTDSYEQYV. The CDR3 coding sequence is TGTGCCAGCAGCCAGAATCCGCCCTTCTTCACTGACTCCTACGAGCAGTACGTC.